This entry features one T cell receptor (beta chain) sequence. What this receptor recognizes is not known. No clone much larger than this one lies a single base away; base qualities are absent. The sample is drawn from a study of Ad26.COV2.S vaccination and SARS-CoV-2 variants (dated by TCRdb to 2020 to 2022). Regarding the research as a whole: Vaccine-arm donors came from COV1001, a multicentre, randomized, double-blind, placebo-controlled phase I-IIa trial of Ad26.COV2.S in healthy adults. Dosing of Ad26.COV2.S was intramuscular, at either 5x10^10 or 1x10^11 viral particles, delivered as one shot or as two shots spaced 56 days apart. Sequencing of the TCRbeta repertoire served to evaluate the specificity and breadth of SARS-CoV-2-reactive T cell receptors following Ad26.COV2.S vaccination. A total of some 30 samples were included in the TCR-sequenced set, comprising around 19 Ad26.COV2.S vaccine recipients, 5 placebo recipients and 8 SARS-CoV-2 convalescent individuals. Trial participants were randomized into five groups of five, in which low-dose or high-dose Ad26.COV2.S was given once or twice, or placebo was given on both occasions. Blinding of investigators to trial group allocation was maintained during experiments and outcome assessment.

TCRbeta CDR3 regions were sequenced with the immunoSEQ Assay. After extraction, genomic DNA underwent amplification by bias-controlled multiplex PCR, followed by high-throughput sequencing. Under the source paper's analysis protocol: To quantify the absolute abundance of each unique TCRbeta CDR3 region, sequences were collapsed and filtered. T cell fraction was estimated by normalizing TCRbeta template counts to usable DNA, with usable DNA measured through amplification of reference genes found in all nucleated cells. Repertoire TCRs were annotated as SARS-CoV-2-specific by exact matching of V gene, CDR3 amino acid sequence and J gene to a known reactive TCR set. The reference SARS-CoV-2 TCR set came from MIRA and was filtered for enrichment in COVID-19-positive ImmuneCODE repertoires, removing public or cross-reactive TCRs. Using the MIRA antigens, annotated TCRs were further analysed by specific ORF or by position within an ORF. Breadth was defined as annotated unique rearrangements over total unique productive rearrangements; depth was the summed frequency of those rearrangements. TCR breadth was compared between groups using two-sided Wilcoxon rank-sum tests. This immuneACCESS table, as held by TCRdb, lists in-frame sequences with V and J called but not all clones. Of the missing ones, under half trace to an unresolved V gene in checked studies; the others have no known cause. That table gives V, J and clone size, and the DNA gave D and trimming. This sample holds about 350,000 clones; roughly 84% were observed only once. The ten largest account for roughly 3.1% of the sample.

The sample's treatment or condition label is to be understood as: around 19 received Ad26.COV2.S at low or high dose, single or two shots; 5 received placebo; per-sample allocation not given. For vaccine and placebo recipients, the sequenced repertoires came from samples collected on day 63 after the first injection. In Cohort 1b, around 25 adults aged 18-55 years were enrolled at a single site in Boston, USA, between 29 July and 7 August 2020. Ad26.COV2.S consisted of a replication-incompetent adenovirus type 26 vector by which a prefusion-stabilized SARS-CoV-2 spike protein from the original Wuhan strain was expressed. The full study reports these points: The authors noted that total T cell responses may have been underestimated by the TCR breadth and depth analyses. Compared with placebo recipients, Ad26.COV2.S recipients showed higher spike-specific TCR breadth (P = 0.0014). Vaccine and placebo recipients had comparable non-spike TCR breadth, which fits with the vaccine containing only spike. The study lacked the statistical power to compare responses across vaccine doses or regimens. Substantial breadth of spike-specific CD8+ and CD4+ T cell responses was reported after vaccination.

Sequences were derived from peripheral blood, sampled in a trial of Ad26.COV2.S vaccine versus placebo. The TCR sequence derives from a person between 18 and 65 years old who received the Ad26.COV2.S COVID-19 vaccine or a placebo.

The nucleotides are TGTGCCACCAGCAGAGGGACAGCCAACAATTCACCCCTCCACTTT. It is translated as CATSRGTANNSPLHF. The V gene is TRBV15 and the J gene is TRBJ1-6; the D region possibly corresponds to TRBD1 (6 bases align). The CDR3 runs 15 amino acids, cysteine and phenylalanine included. Only the CDR3 DNA is retained, 45 bases long and in frame from the first base. Looking up the germline V gene (reference sequence) yields CDR1 LNHNV and CDR2 YYDKDF. V is clipped by 1 base and J by 7 bases, and the sequence between their germline boundaries is 11 bases long.